The T cell receptor beta chain under discussion was sequenced for a study of OX40 agonist ivuxolimab in advanced cancers. The overall study: The study enrolled dose-escalation patients with hepatocellular carcinoma, melanoma, renal cell or head and neck cancer. Partial responses, seen in three patients, involved one hepatocellular carcinoma and two cutaneous melanomas. General observations from the study: Antigens targeted by the expanded peripheral T cells were not determined.

Only in-frame clones appear in the TCRdb table, and some are missing; sequencing was by immunoSEQ multiplex PCR. In the table there are around 50,000 clones, 75% to 85% of which are singletons. Patients were excluded for autoimmune disease history or systemic immunosuppression. V was clipped by 0 bases and J by 2 bases, with 25 bases between them. The germline gives CDR1 MGHRA, CDR2 YSYEKL. CDR3 length: 20 amino acids. Of note for this clone: What it recognizes is unknown.

This specimen was CD4+ or CD8+ T cells sorted from blood, taken in a trial of the OX40 agonist ivuxolimab. This TCR came from an adult with an advanced solid tumor such as melanoma, head and neck, liver or kidney cancer. This chain links TRBV4-1 with TRBJ1-2; D uncertain. DNA for the CDR3: TGCGCCAGCAGCCAAGATCCGGCGGGCCCGGGTAAACCTGGAAACTATGGCTACACCTTC. This encodes CASSQDPAGPGKPGNYGYTF.